The 10 T cell receptor beta chains reported below all come from one sample, sequenced in a study of blood T cells in healthy people across ages. The use of a sample-barcoded 5' primer and a J-beta primer mix characterized a second PCR of roughly 7 to 11 cycles. Via MiXCR, TCRdb re-called the 5' RACE reads, giving one row per CDR3 protein. Found here are 1.5 million to 2 million distinct CDR3 sequences, 28% of them singletons; the top ten hold roughly 8.2%. Sequenced: blood. These receptor sequences come from a woman under 40 in good health.

This clonotype was detected a few times. The J gene is TRBJ2-3, the V gene TRBV7-2, with 13 bases that match TRBD2. Germline V CDR1 and CDR2: SGHTA, FQGNSA. The CDR3 length is 17 residues. The V gene end was trimmed by 5 bases and the J gene end by 4 bases; junction bases not matched to a gene: 9. The CDR3 is CASSVELAGGLPDTQYF. The CDR3 region has the DNA TGTGCCAGCAGCGTAGAACTAGCGGGAGGGCTGCCAGATACGCAGTATTTT.

To note about this clonotype: A much larger clone sits a single nucleotide away, making a read error possible. The chain couples TRBV29-1 to TRBJ2-3; the D gene is possibly TRBD1 (6 bases). V was cut by 6 bases and J by 3 bases, with 13 bases left in between. The CDR3 length is 13 residues. Germline V gene sequence: CDR1 SQVTM, CDR2 ANQGSEA. In DNA, the CDR3 is TGCAGCGTGGCGAAGGGGGTAACAGATACGCAGTATTTT. It translates to CSVAKGVTDTQYF.

This clonotype was seen a few times. The chain joins TRBV20-1 to TRBJ1-5, with 7 bases lining up with TRBD1. Trimming removed 3 bases from V and 0 bases from J; junction bases left unmatched: 5. Germline lookup yields CDR1 DFQATT and CDR2 SNEGSKA (reference sequence). The CDR3 is made up of 15 amino acids. This CDR3 reads CSARGQTDSNQPQHF. The CDR3 DNA reads TGCAGTGCTAGGGGACAGACTGATAGCAATCAGCCCCAGCATTTT.

This clonotype is a singleton in its sample. The chain links TRBV12-3 or TRBV12-4 to TRBJ2-5, with D hard to call. The CDR3 runs to 13 residues. V was trimmed by 4 bases and J by 5 bases, leaving 11 bases between them. CDR3 DNA: TGTGCCAGCAGTTATCGAGATCCCGAGACCCAGTACTTC. Translated, it gives CASSYRDPETQYF.

This clonotype was seen more than once but under ten times. The chain joins TRBV12-3 or TRBV12-4 to TRBJ2-1, with 10 bases identical to TRBD2. V was clipped by 7 bases and J by 4 bases; unmatched bases: 7. This CDR3 region has 15 residues. CDR3 in amino acids: CASIRSSGSYNEQFF. The CDR3 DNA reads as TGTGCCAGCATCCGCTCTAGCGGGAGTTACAATGAGCAGTTCTTC.

Remarks on this clonotype: The junction does not match germline at one end; this may be a read error. The rearrangement joins TRBV2 to TRBJ2-1; no firm D call. The germline V gene has CDR1 SNHLY and CDR2 FYNNEI. The length of the CDR3 is 14 residues. Here the CDR3 DNA reads TGTGCCAGCAGCGAAGGTCACATTCCCGGTGAGCAGTTCTTC. Protein: CASSEGHIPGEQFF.

V gene TRBV4-1 combines with J gene TRBJ2-7; TRBD2 matches at 8 bases. The CDR3 loop spans 18 amino acids. Germline V gene data show CDR1 as MGHRA and CDR2 as YSYEKL. The ends lost 2 bases at V and 5 bases at J; junction bases unmatched: 17. The CDR3 nucleotides read TGCGCCAGCAGCCAACTTGGGATGGGACGGGGGGGACCCAACGAGCAGTACTTC. Protein: CASSQLGMGRGGPNEQYF.

This clonotype came up a few times. The chain employs TRBV20-1 and TRBJ2-1, with TRBD2 matching 12 bases. The CDR3 extends over 17 amino acids. The V segment lost 6 bases and the J segment 2 bases; nucleotides outside the gene matches: 11. Germline-derived CDR1 and CDR2 are DFQATT and SNEGSKA (reference sequence). The CDR3 DNA sequence: TGCAGTGCCCAGGCTAGCGGGGGGGACCTCGCCTACAATGAGCAGTTCTTC. It translates to CSAQASGGDLAYNEQFF.

A remark on this clonotype: This may stem from a read error, because a much larger clone lies one nucleotide away. This chain uses TRBV29-1 with TRBJ2-1; 12 positions agree with TRBD1. CDR1 is SQVTM and CDR2 is ANQGSEA in the germline V gene. This CDR3 has 17 residues. J was trimmed by 8 bases and V by 7 bases; bases with no gene match: 18. The CDR3 protein is CSATTGTGGSLDDEQFF. CDR3 sequence (DNA): TGCAGCGCTACAACCGGGACAGGGGGCAGTTTAGACGATGAGCAGTTCTTC.

V is TRBV20-1 and J is TRBJ1-1; D may be TRBD1 (5 bases). V was shortened by 3 bases and J by 5 bases, with 16 bases between the two germline ends. CDR3 length: 14 amino acids. Germline V gene lookup returns CDR1 DFQATT and CDR2 SNEGSKA (reference sequence). CDR3 region: CSASRRGVETEAFF. The CDR3 DNA reads as TGCAGTGCTAGCCGTCGGGGGGTTGAGACTGAAGCTTTCTTT.